Each of the 5 T cell receptor beta chains below was sequenced from the same sample in a study of cytomegalovirus exposure and HLA in healthy donors. PCR used 60 Vbeta primers and 13 Jbeta primers. TCRdb's copy holds only in-frame clones and misses some; the assay was immunoSEQ multiplex PCR. The data contain about 160,000 clones, over 70% of them seen just once; the ten biggest clones take up around 1.4%. Sample: PBMCs. The receptors were sampled from a woman aged 18-35 years in good health and CMV-seronegative.

V is TRBV29-1 and J is TRBJ1-3; D is perhaps TRBD1 (5 bases). The V and J ends lost 7 bases and 2 bases respectively, with 15 bases between them. This CDR3 has 14 residues. Germline CDR1 SQVTM, CDR2 ANQGSEA. The CDR3 nucleotides are TGCAGCGGTGCGGTCGGCAGGGCTGGAAACACCATATATTTT. Encoded protein: CSGAVGRAGNTIYF.

Here the CDR3 reads CSTWGGGGANTGELFF. CDR3 DNA sequence: TGCAGCACTTGGGGCGGGGGGGGAGCGAACACCGGGGAGCTGTTTTTT. The V and J genes are TRBV29-1 and TRBJ2-2, with TRBD2 matching over 9 bases. The V and J ends lost 8 bases and 0 bases, in that order; junction bases with no gene match: 10. The CDR3 is made up of 16 amino acids. The germline V gene encodes CDR1 SQVTM and CDR2 ANQGSEA.

This chain links TRBV28 with TRBJ1-2; a possible D gene is TRBD1 (5 bases). Per germline, CDR1 MDHEN and CDR2 SYDVKM. V was trimmed by 5 bases and J by 4 bases, leaving 26 bases between them. The CDR3 totals 18 residues. The DNA of the CDR3 is TGTGCCAGCAGTATCAATAGGGTATTGGGGGGTAGAAGCTATGGCTACACCTTC. As protein: CASSINRVLGGRSYGYTF.

The rearrangement uses TRBV2 and TRBJ2-3, with 9 positions matching TRBD2. The CDR3 loop spans 15 amino acids. The ends lost 4 bases at V and 5 bases at J; junction bases unmatched: 7. Germline-derived CDR1 and CDR2 are SNHLY and FYNNEI. CDR3 nucleotide sequence: TGTGCCAGCAGTGGGGGCTCACTAGCGGGAGATACGCAGTATTTT. This translates into CASSGGSLAGDTQYF.

The rearrangement uses TRBV19 and TRBJ2-2, with D perhaps matching TRBD2 (6 bases). The CDR3 runs 16 residues. Germline V CDR1 and CDR2: LNHDA, SQIVND (reference sequence). Trimming removed 3 bases from V and 0 bases from J, with 11 bases in between. CDR3 coding DNA: TGTGCCAGTAGTATTCGAGGAGGGGCGAACACCGGGGAGCTGTTTTTT. Translated: CASSIRGGANTGELFF.